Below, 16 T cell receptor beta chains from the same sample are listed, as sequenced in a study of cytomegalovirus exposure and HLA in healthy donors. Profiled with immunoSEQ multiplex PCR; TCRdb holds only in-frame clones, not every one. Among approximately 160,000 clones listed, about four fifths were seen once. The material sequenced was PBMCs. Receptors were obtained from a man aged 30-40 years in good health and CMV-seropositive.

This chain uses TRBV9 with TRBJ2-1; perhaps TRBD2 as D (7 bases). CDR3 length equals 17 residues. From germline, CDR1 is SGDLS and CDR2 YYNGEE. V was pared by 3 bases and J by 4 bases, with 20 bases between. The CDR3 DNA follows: TGTGCCAGCAGCGAAAGATCAGGGGAGGGGCCGTACAATGAGCAGTTCTTC. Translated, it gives CASSERSGEGPYNEQFF.

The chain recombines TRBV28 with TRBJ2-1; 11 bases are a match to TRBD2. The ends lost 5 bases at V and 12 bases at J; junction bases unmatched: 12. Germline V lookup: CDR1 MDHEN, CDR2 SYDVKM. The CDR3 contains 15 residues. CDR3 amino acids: CASSPGVAGGPRQFF. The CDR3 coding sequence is TGTGCCAGCAGTCCCGGGGTAGCGGGGGGGCCCCGGCAGTTCTTC. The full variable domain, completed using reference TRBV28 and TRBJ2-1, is DVKVTQSSRYLVKRTGEKVFLECVQDMDHENMFWYRQDPGLGLRLIYFSYDVKMKEKGDIPEGYSVSREKKERFSLILESASTNQTSMYLCASSPGVAGGPRQFFGPGTRLTVL.

CDR3 in amino acids: CASSQDRGLYGYTF. DNA for the CDR3: TGTGCCAGCAGTCAGGACAGGGGGCTTTATGGCTACACCTTC. The chain uses TRBV5-8 and TRBJ1-2, with 11 bases lining up with TRBD1. Germline CDR1 and CDR2: SGHTS and YDEGEE. J was trimmed by 5 bases and V by 5 bases; bases with no gene match: 5. This CDR3 comprises 14 residues.

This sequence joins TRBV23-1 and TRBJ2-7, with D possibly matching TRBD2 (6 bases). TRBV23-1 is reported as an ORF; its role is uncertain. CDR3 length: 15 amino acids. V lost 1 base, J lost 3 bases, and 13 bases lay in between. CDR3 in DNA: TGCGCCAGCAGTCAATGGAGGGATCGCAGCTACGAGCAGTACTTC. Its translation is CASSQWRDRSYEQYF.

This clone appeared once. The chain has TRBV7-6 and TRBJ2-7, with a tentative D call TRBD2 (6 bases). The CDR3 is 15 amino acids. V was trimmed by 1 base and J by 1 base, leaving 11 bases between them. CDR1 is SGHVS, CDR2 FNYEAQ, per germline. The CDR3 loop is CASSLGASASYEQYF. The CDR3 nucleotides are TGTGCCAGCAGCTTAGGGGCTAGCGCGTCCTACGAGCAGTACTTC. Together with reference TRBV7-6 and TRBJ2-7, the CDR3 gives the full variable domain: GAGVSQSPRYKVTKRGQDVALRCDPISGHVSLYWYRQALGQGPEFLTYFNYEAQQDKSGLPNDRFSAERPEGSISTLTIQRTEQRDSAMYRCASSLGASASYEQYFGPGTRLTVT.

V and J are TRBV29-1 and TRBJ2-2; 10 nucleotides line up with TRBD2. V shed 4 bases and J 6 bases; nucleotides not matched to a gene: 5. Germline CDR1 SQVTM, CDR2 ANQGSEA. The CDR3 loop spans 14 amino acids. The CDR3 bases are TGCAGCGTTGGACTAGCGGGTCCAGCCGGGGAGCTGTTTTTT. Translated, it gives CSVGLAGPAGELFF.

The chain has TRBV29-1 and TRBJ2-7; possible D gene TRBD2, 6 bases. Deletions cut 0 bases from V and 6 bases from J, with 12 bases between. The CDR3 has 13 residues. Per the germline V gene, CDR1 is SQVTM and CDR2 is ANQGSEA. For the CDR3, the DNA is TGCAGCGTTGAAGACACGCGGGGTAGCGAGCAGTACTTC. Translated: CSVEDTRGSEQYF.

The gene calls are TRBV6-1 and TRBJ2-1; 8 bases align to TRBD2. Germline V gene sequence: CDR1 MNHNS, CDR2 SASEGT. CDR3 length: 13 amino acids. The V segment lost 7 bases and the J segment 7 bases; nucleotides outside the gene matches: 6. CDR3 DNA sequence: TGTGCCAGCACTGCGACTAGCGTTAATGAGCAGTTCTTC. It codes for CASTATSVNEQFF.

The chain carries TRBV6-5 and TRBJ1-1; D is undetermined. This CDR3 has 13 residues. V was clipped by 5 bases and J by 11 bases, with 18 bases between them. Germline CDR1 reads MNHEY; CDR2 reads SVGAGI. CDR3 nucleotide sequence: TGTGCCAGCAGTCCCCAGGCCCTCCGGCTGGCTTTCTTT. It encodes CASSPQALRLAFF.

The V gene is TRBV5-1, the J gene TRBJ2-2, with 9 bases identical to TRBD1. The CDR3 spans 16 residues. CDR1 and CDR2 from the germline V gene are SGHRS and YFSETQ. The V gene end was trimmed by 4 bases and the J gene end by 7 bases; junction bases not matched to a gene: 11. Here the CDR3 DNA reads TGCGCCAGCAGCCTATGGACAGGGGTTAGAGTCGGGGAGCTGTTTTTT. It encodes CASSLWTGVRVGELFF. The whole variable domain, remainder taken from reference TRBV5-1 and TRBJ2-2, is KAGVTQTPRYLIKTRGQQVTLSCSPISGHRSVSWYQQTPGQGLQFLFEYFSETQRNKGNFPGRFSGRQFSNSRSEMNVSTLELGDSALYLCASSLWTGVRVGELFFGEGSRLTVL.

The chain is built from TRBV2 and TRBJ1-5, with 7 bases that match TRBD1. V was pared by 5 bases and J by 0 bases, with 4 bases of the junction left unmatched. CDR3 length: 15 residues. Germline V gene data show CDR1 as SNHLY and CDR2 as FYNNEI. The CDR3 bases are TGTGCCAGCAGTATGACAGGGTCTAGCAATCAGCCCCAGCATTTT. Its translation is CASSMTGSSNQPQHF.

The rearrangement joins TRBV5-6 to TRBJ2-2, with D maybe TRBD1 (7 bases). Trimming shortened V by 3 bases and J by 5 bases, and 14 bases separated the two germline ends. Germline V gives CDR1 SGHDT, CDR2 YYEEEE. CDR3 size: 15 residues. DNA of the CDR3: TGTGCCAGCAGCTCCGGGAGACAGGGTACCGGGGAGCTGTTTTTT. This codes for CASSSGRQGTGELFF.

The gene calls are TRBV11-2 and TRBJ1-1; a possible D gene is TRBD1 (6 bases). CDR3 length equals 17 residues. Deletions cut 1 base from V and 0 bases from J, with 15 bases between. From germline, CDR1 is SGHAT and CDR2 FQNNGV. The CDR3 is CASSLGRGTGLNTEAFF. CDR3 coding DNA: TGTGCCAGCAGCTTAGGACGGGGAACAGGGCTGAACACTGAAGCTTTCTTT.

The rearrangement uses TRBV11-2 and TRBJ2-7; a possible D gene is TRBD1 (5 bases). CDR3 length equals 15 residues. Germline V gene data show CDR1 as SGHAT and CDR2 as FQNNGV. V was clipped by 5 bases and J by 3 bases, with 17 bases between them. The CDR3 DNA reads TGTGCCAGCAGCCCTTCGCCCAGGCAGGGCTACGAGCAGTACTTC. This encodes CASSPSPRQGYEQYF.

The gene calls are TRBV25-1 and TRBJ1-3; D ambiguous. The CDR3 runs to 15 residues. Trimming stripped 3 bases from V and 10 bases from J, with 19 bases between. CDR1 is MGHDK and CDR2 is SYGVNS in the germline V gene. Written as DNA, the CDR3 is TGTGCCAGCAGTGATAGGTACGGCCCTCGGCGGACCATATATTTT. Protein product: CASSDRYGPRRTIYF.

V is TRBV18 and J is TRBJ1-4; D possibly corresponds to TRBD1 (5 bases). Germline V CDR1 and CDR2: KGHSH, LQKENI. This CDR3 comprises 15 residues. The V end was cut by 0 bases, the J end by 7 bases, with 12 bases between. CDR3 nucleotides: TGTGCCAGCTCACCACCGGGCGACAGAGGTGAAAAACTGTTTTTT. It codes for CASSPPGDRGEKLFF.